These 30 T cell receptor beta chains originate from one sample sequenced in a study of cytomegalovirus exposure and HLA in healthy donors. Amplification used 60 Vbeta primers and 13 Jbeta primers. The protocol was immunoSEQ multiplex PCR, while the TCRdb copy is restricted to in-frame clones and leaves out a portion. Found here are about 100,000 clones, 81% of them singletons; the top ten hold approximately 3.9%. Sequenced sample: PBMCs. The receptors come from a woman aged 70-85 years in good health and CMV-seropositive.

The V gene is TRBV28, the J gene TRBJ2-7; TRBD1 is a possible D gene (5 bases). The CDR3 consists of 14 residues. Germline values: CDR1 MDHEN, CDR2 SYDVKM. V was shortened by 10 bases and J by 3 bases, with 19 bases between the two germline ends. The CDR3 bases are TGTGCCACCAAACATAGGGGATTTGGCTACGAGCAGTACTTC. It translates to CATKHRGFGYEQYF.

The chain carries TRBV6-5 and TRBJ2-1, with 11 bases identical to TRBD2. Germline assignment: CDR1 MNHEY and CDR2 SVGAGI. The CDR3 is made up of 14 amino acids. The V and J ends lost 6 bases and 6 bases, in that order; junction bases with no gene match: 4. In DNA form, the CDR3 reads TGTGCCAGCAGGGGGACTAGCGGTCGCAATGAGCAGTTCTTC. Its translation is CASRGTSGRNEQFF.

The chain employs TRBV5-4 and TRBJ2-2, with TRBD2 as a possible D gene (6 bases). The germline gives CDR1 SGHNT, CDR2 YYREEE (reference sequence). The CDR3 sequence is 16 residues long. The germline V and J ends were trimmed by 4 bases and 4 bases, with 17 bases remaining between them. The CDR3 spells CASSGRGSGTTGELFF. The CDR3, as DNA: TGTGCCAGCAGCGGCCGGGGGAGCGGCACCACCGGGGAGCTGTTTTTT.

The J gene is TRBJ2-5, the V gene TRBV2; D not certain. TRBJ2-7 matches the DNA end more closely, so the J call is doubtful. This CDR3 has 11 residues. Germline V gene lookup returns CDR1 SNHLY and CDR2 FYNNEI. In DNA, the CDR3 is TGTGCCAGCAGTCCATTACGCGAGCAGTACTTC. Translation: CASSPLREQYF.

The chain carries TRBV7-2 and TRBJ2-5; TRBD2 matches at 12 bases. The V segment lost 3 bases and the J segment 7 bases; nucleotides outside the gene matches: 6. There are 15 residues in the CDR3. CDR1 and CDR2 from the germline V gene are SGHTA and FQGNSA. CDR3 loop: CASSFVLAGGGTQYF. For the CDR3, the DNA is TGTGCCAGCAGCTTCGTCCTAGCGGGAGGGGGGACCCAGTACTTC.

The count of this clone is one. The CDR3 sequence: CASSLEAGVGEQFF. CDR3 sequence (DNA): TGTGCCAGCAGCTTGGAGGCGGGAGTCGGTGAGCAGTTCTTC. V usage is TRBV5-6 and J usage is TRBJ2-1, with TRBD2 matching over 7 bases. CDR1 and CDR2 (germline): SGHDT, YYEEEE. The V gene end was trimmed by 0 bases and the J gene end by 9 bases; junction bases not matched to a gene: 6. The CDR3 loop spans 14 amino acids.

This sequence joins TRBV19 and TRBJ2-7; 7 positions agree with TRBD1. The CDR3 is 15 residues long. V lost 5 bases to trimming and J lost 5 bases; unmatched junction nucleotides: 12. The germline gives CDR1 LNHDA, CDR2 SQIVND (reference sequence). CDR3 DNA: TGTGCCAGTAGTCCCCGCAGGGGGTCGTTAAACGAGCAGTACTTC. This sequence encodes CASSPRRGSLNEQYF.

CDR3 coding DNA: TGTGCCAGCAGCGTAGAACTAGCGGCCTACAATGAGCAGTTCTTC. As protein: CASSVELAAYNEQFF. The chain recombines TRBV9 with TRBJ2-1; 8 positions match TRBD2. The CDR3 spans 15 residues. V was clipped by 0 bases and J by 2 bases; unmatched bases: 1. CDR1 is SGDLS, CDR2 YYNGEE, per germline. Based on the CDR3 plus reference TRBV9 and TRBJ2-1, the full variable domain is DSGVTQTPKHLITATGQRVTLRCSPRSGDLSVYWYQQSLDQGLQFLIQYYNGEERAKGNILERFSAQQFPDLHSELNLSSLELGDSALYFCASSVELAAYNEQFFGPGTRLTVL.

This clone is a singleton in its sample. The chain employs TRBV7-8 and TRBJ2-6; possible D gene TRBD2, 6 bases. Deletions cut 2 bases from V and 0 bases from J, with 14 bases between. Germline CDR1 is SGHVS and CDR2 is FQNEAQ. The length of the CDR3 is 18 residues. The CDR3 spells CASSLRRGPLSGANVLTF. The CDR3 nucleotides are TGTGCCAGCAGCTTAAGGAGGGGCCCCCTCTCTGGGGCCAACGTCCTGACTTTC.

The V call is TRBV27, the J call TRBJ2-7; TRBD1 is a possible D gene (7 bases). Germline V gene lookup returns CDR1 MNHEY and CDR2 SMNVEV (reference sequence). This CDR3 comprises 16 residues. Trimming left V 3 bases short and J 2 bases short, with 17 bases between. Here the CDR3 DNA reads TGTGCCAGCAGTTTTAGTGGCAGGGGGGTGCCCTACGAGCAGTACTTC. It specifies CASSFSGRGVPYEQYF.

The chain employs TRBV18 and TRBJ2-3, with D maybe TRBD1 (6 bases). Trimming shortened V by 2 bases and J by 0 bases, and 12 bases separated the two germline ends. The CDR3 is 16 amino acids. CDR1 and CDR2 (germline): KGHSH, LQKENI. The CDR3 sequence is CASSPGRQESTDTQYF. The CDR3 DNA sequence: TGTGCCAGCTCACCAGGCCGACAGGAGAGCACAGATACGCAGTATTTT.

The genes are TRBV27 and TRBJ2-1; 10 bases line up with TRBD2. After removal of 7 bases from V and 9 bases from J, the junction contained 6 bases not matched to a gene. Germline V gene lookup returns CDR1 MNHEY and CDR2 SMNVEV (reference sequence). This CDR3 has 13 amino acids. This CDR3 is CASIPSGSREQFF. The DNA for the CDR3 is TGTGCCAGCATTCCTAGCGGGAGTCGTGAGCAGTTCTTC.

V gene TRBV19 combines with J gene TRBJ1-5; 7 bases are shared with TRBD1. Trimming at V came to 5 bases and at J to 7 bases, leaving 8 bases not matched to a gene. There are 14 residues in the CDR3. Germline values: CDR1 LNHDA, CDR2 SQIVND (reference sequence). DNA of the CDR3: TGTGCCAGTAGTGAAAAGGGGGCGCGGCAGCCCCAGCATTTT. Translated, it gives CASSEKGARQPQHF. Using reference TRBV19 and TRBJ1-5 for the parts outside the CDR3, the full variable domain is DGGITQSPKYLFRKEGQNVTLSCEQNLNHDAMYWYRQDPGQGLRLIYYSQIVNDFQKGDIAEGYSVSREKKESFPLTVTSAQKNPTAFYLCASSEKGARQPQHFGDGTRLSIL.

The chain combines TRBV19 with TRBJ2-1; 8 bases align to TRBD1. The germline V gene has CDR1 LNHDA and CDR2 SQIVND (reference sequence). J gave up 9 bases and V 5 bases, and 12 bases lay outside the gene matches. The length of the CDR3 is 15 residues. CDR3 sequence: CASSSGQGDKLEQFF. Here the CDR3 DNA reads TGTGCCAGTAGTTCCGGACAGGGCGACAAACTTGAGCAGTTCTTC.

This clone showed up just a few times. The chain links TRBV11-2 to TRBJ2-7; D is unresolved. Germline CDR1 SGHAT, CDR2 FQNNGV. The length of the CDR3 is 12 residues. V was pared by 1 base and J by 6 bases, with 7 bases between. The CDR3 DNA is TGTGCCAGCAGCTTAGCCCTGAGCGAGCAGTACTTC. Its protein is CASSLALSEQYF.

This clone is a singleton in its sample. The rearrangement links TRBV6-5 to TRBJ2-1; TRBD2 matches at 7 bases. Trimming cost V 4 bases and J 7 bases; bases outside gene matches: 10. The CDR3 covers 15 residues. Per the germline V gene, CDR1 is MNHEY and CDR2 is SVGAGI. This chain's CDR3 is CASSSRLASSNEQFF. As DNA, the CDR3 is TGTGCCAGCAGTTCCCGACTAGCCAGTTCAAATGAGCAGTTCTTC.

This clone was observed a single time. This rearrangement joins TRBV28 to TRBJ2-7, with 8 bases identical to TRBD2. Germline V gene lookup returns CDR1 MDHEN and CDR2 SYDVKM. The CDR3 runs to 13 residues. V lost 9 bases and J lost 3; bases outside the gene matches: 7. The CDR3 spells CASSGGLHYEQYF. The CDR3 bases are TGTGCCAGTTCGGGGGGGCTCCACTACGAGCAGTACTTC.

The CDR3 bases are TGTGCCTGGGGGGCGGGACAGGGCGTCTATGGCTACACCTTC. This codes for CAWGAGQGVYGYTF. The chain carries TRBV30 and TRBJ1-2; 9 nucleotides align to TRBD1. The V gene end was trimmed by 5 bases and the J gene end by 4 bases; junction bases not matched to a gene: 8. The V gene's germline CDR1 is GTSNPN and CDR2 SVGIG (reference sequence). This CDR3 is 14 amino acids long.

The V and J genes are TRBV5-4 and TRBJ2-7, with D perhaps TRBD2 (6 bases). V dropped 3 bases and J dropped 6 bases, with 22 bases sitting between them. Germline V CDR1 and CDR2: SGHNT, YYREEE (reference sequence). The CDR3 runs 16 residues. The CDR3 protein is CASSSRASGGAIEQYF. The CDR3 nucleotides are TGTGCCAGCAGCTCCCGAGCTTCCGGGGGAGCGATCGAGCAGTACTTC.

The chain links TRBV5-1 to TRBJ2-3, with TRBD2 as a possible D gene (5 bases). Per the germline V gene, CDR1 is SGHRS and CDR2 is YFSETQ. The V end lost 7 bases, the J end lost 5 bases, and 23 bases lay between the germline ends. The CDR3 has 16 residues. The CDR3 protein is CASREGGLTGGDTQYF. In nucleotides, the CDR3 is TGCGCCAGCCGTGAGGGCGGCCTCACGGGTGGAGATACGCAGTATTTT. Supplemented by reference TRBV5-1 and TRBJ2-3, the full variable domain reads KAGVTQTPRYLIKTRGQQVTLSCSPISGHRSVSWYQQTPGQGLQFLFEYFSETQRNKGNFPGRFSGRQFSNSRSEMNVSTLELGDSALYLCASREGGLTGGDTQYFGPGTRLTVL.

The chain has TRBV10-3 and TRBJ2-2, with 7 positions matching TRBD1. V lost 8 bases to trimming and J lost 3 bases; unmatched junction nucleotides: 0. There are 12 residues in the CDR3. Looked up from germline, CDR1 is ENHRY and CDR2 is SYGVKD. The CDR3 sequence: CAIQGDTGELFF. The CDR3 DNA reads TGTGCCATCCAGGGGGACACCGGGGAGCTGTTTTTT.

The gene calls are TRBV19 and TRBJ2-1; 14 bases align to TRBD2. This CDR3 is 15 amino acids long. V trimming: 4 bases; J trimming: 5 bases; junction bases outside the gene matches: 1. Germline V lookup: CDR1 LNHDA, CDR2 SQIVND (reference sequence). CDR3 sequence reads: CASSRGLAGDNEQFF. DNA for the CDR3: TGTGCCAGTAGTAGGGGACTAGCGGGAGACAATGAGCAGTTCTTC.

The V and J genes are TRBV27 and TRBJ2-7, with a weak D call TRBD1 (6 bases). CDR3 length equals 15 residues. Per germline, CDR1 MNHEY and CDR2 SMNVEV (reference sequence). The V and J ends lost 5 bases and 4 bases respectively, with 18 bases between them. CDR3 protein: CASSQQGSLAYEQYF. As DNA, the CDR3 is TGTGCCAGCAGTCAACAGGGATCTTTAGCTTACGAGCAGTACTTC.

The gene calls are TRBV7-9 and TRBJ2-2; weak D call: TRBD2 (5 bases). The germline gives CDR1 SEHNR, CDR2 FQNEAQ (reference sequence). V lost 3 bases and J lost 5, with 7 bases in between. The CDR3 length is 13 residues. The CDR3 here is CASSFPGTGELFF. CDR3 DNA sequence: TGTGCCAGCAGCTTCCCGGGAACCGGGGAGCTGTTTTTT. The variable domain in full, completed from reference TRBV7-9 and TRBJ2-2, reads DTGVSQNPRHKITKRGQNVTFRCDPISEHNRLYWYRQTLGQGPEFLTYFQNEAQLEKSRLLSDRFSAERPKGSFSTLEIQRTEQGDSAMYLCASSFPGTGELFFGEGSRLTVL.

The chain is built from TRBV6-6 and TRBJ2-7, with 7 bases fitting TRBD2. This CDR3 has 15 amino acids. Germline V gives CDR1 MNHNY, CDR2 SVGAGI (reference sequence). J lost 2 bases, V lost 0 bases, and 4 bases had no gene match. The CDR3: CASSYSTSGAYEQYF. The CDR3 region has the DNA TGTGCCAGCAGTTACTCGACCAGCGGGGCCTACGAGCAGTACTTC.

The V call is TRBV5-6, the J call TRBJ1-4; no clear D. Germline V gene lookup returns CDR1 SGHDT and CDR2 YYEEEE. The CDR3 extends over 13 amino acids. V lost 4 bases and J 8 bases, leaving 12 bases between the germline ends. This CDR3 reads CASSPPGAEKLFF. Here the CDR3 DNA reads TGTGCCAGCAGCCCGCCAGGCGCCGAAAAACTGTTTTTT.

This chain uses TRBV25-1 with TRBJ2-3, with 13 bases identical to TRBD2. Germline assignment: CDR1 MGHDK and CDR2 SYGVNS. The CDR3 covers 15 residues. The V and J ends lost 7 bases and 0 bases, in that order; junction bases with no gene match: 1. The CDR3 DNA reads TGTGCCAGCACGGGACTAGCGGGAAGCACAGATACGCAGTATTTT. It translates to CASTGLAGSTDTQYF.

V gene TRBV5-1 combines with J gene TRBJ2-5; TRBD1 aligns across 8 bases. The CDR3 is made up of 16 amino acids. Germline CDR1 and CDR2: SGHRS and YFSETQ. V trimming: 0 bases; J trimming: 5 bases; junction bases outside the gene matches: 9. CDR3 loop: CASSLDPRGLGETQYF. CDR3 DNA sequence: TGCGCCAGCAGCTTGGACCCCAGGGGGCTAGGTGAGACCCAGTACTTC.

The chain has TRBV14 and TRBJ2-7; 12 bases fit TRBD1. This CDR3 spans 21 amino acids. After removal of 4 bases from V and 3 bases from J, the junction contained 22 bases not matched to a gene. Germline values: CDR1 SGHDN, CDR2 FVKESK. The CDR3, as DNA: TGTGCCAGCAGCCCTTTAAGGGGACAGGGGGCAAGGGGGAACCTTATCTACGAGCAGTACTTC. Its translation: CASSPLRGQGARGNLIYEQYF.

This chain joins TRBV6-5 and TRBJ1-1; D is possibly TRBD1 (5 bases). Germline CDR1 MNHEY, CDR2 SVGAGI. V was clipped by 2 bases and J by 5 bases, with 9 bases between them. The CDR3 has 13 amino acids. The CDR3: CASSYGAGTEAFF. Here the CDR3 DNA reads TGTGCCAGCAGTTACGGGGCGGGAACTGAAGCTTTCTTT.